This entry lists 25 T cell receptor beta chains sequenced from one sample in a study of T cells in pancreatic ductal adenocarcinoma. Some clones are missing from TCRdb's copy, which holds only in-frame ones; the method was immunoSEQ multiplex PCR. The sample consists of about 98,000 clones, 90% to 95% of them appearing once. No neoadjuvant therapy was given to the selected pancreatic ductal adenocarcinoma patients before their surgery. Sample: PBMCs. The receptors stem from a human donor with pancreatic ductal adenocarcinoma.

The chain links TRBV28 to TRBJ2-1; 13 bases agree with TRBD2. The J segment lost 9 bases and the V segment lost 5 bases, leaving 4 bases of the junction unmatched. In germline, CDR1 is MDHEN, CDR2 SYDVKM. The CDR3 extends over 14 amino acids. CDR3 region: CASSPGLAGLEQFF. The DNA for the CDR3 is TGTGCCAGCAGTCCGGGACTAGCGGGACTTGAGCAGTTCTTC. The entire variable domain, with the rest obtained from reference TRBV28 and TRBJ2-1, is as follows: DVKVTQSSRYLVKRTGEKVFLECVQDMDHENMFWYRQDPGLGLRLIYFSYDVKMKEKGDIPEGYSVSREKKERFSLILESASTNQTSMYLCASSPGLAGLEQFFGPGTRLTVL.

The V gene is TRBV5-4, the J gene TRBJ1-2, with 9 bases fitting TRBD1. The germline V gene encodes CDR1 SGHNT and CDR2 YYREEE (reference sequence). The CDR3 is 15 amino acids. J was trimmed by 8 bases and V by 4 bases; bases with no gene match: 12. The CDR3 here is CASSPGGTGRSGYTF. DNA for the CDR3: TGTGCCAGCAGCCCGGGGGGGACAGGGCGGAGCGGCTACACCTTC.

This clone appeared a single time. The rearrangement joins TRBV6-1 to TRBJ1-5; D remains unclear. The CDR3 is 13 amino acids. Trimming removed 2 bases at V and 4 bases at J, with 6 bases between. Looked up from germline, CDR1 is MNHNS and CDR2 is SASEGT. CDR3 protein: CASSEPLNQPQHF. As DNA, the CDR3 is TGTGCCAGCAGTGAACCACTTAATCAGCCCCAGCATTTT.

This CDR3 is CASSSGAGETQYF. The CDR3 region has the DNA TGTGCCAGCAGTTCAGGGGCCGGGGAGACCCAGTACTTC. This sequence joins TRBV28 and TRBJ2-5; D possibly corresponds to TRBD1 (6 bases). This CDR3 is built from 13 residues. The V and J ends lost 4 bases and 5 bases respectively, with 11 bases between them. Germline V gene sequence: CDR1 MDHEN, CDR2 SYDVKM.

This chain links TRBV28 with TRBJ1-1; TRBD1 matches 7 bases. The germline V gene encodes CDR1 MDHEN and CDR2 SYDVKM. The CDR3 is 13 amino acids. Germline trimming cut 6 bases from V and 4 bases from J; bases unmatched to any gene: 5. The CDR3 loop reads CASSRQGTTEAFF. Written as DNA, the CDR3 is TGTGCCAGCAGCCGACAGGGAACCACTGAAGCTTTCTTT. Full variable domain (rest looked up from reference TRBV28 and TRBJ1-1): DVKVTQSSRYLVKRTGEKVFLECVQDMDHENMFWYRQDPGLGLRLIYFSYDVKMKEKGDIPEGYSVSREKKERFSLILESASTNQTSMYLCASSRQGTTEAFFGQGTRLTVV.

The chain uses TRBV6-5 and TRBJ2-5; TRBD1 is a possible D gene (7 bases). Germline CDR1 reads MNHEY; CDR2 reads SVGAGI. The CDR3 length is 14 residues. V lost 6 bases and J 5 bases, leaving 16 bases between the germline ends. DNA for the CDR3: TGTGCCAGCAGGCGACAGGGTGCGGGGGAGACCCAGTACTTC. Amino acid sequence: CASRRQGAGETQYF.

In its sample, this clone was seen a few times. The rearrangement joins TRBV13 to TRBJ1-1, with 7 bases fitting TRBD1. The CDR3 sequence is 15 residues long. Germline loops: CDR1 PRHDT, CDR2 FYEKMQ (reference sequence). V dropped 5 bases and J dropped 4; count of bases not matched to a gene: 10. The CDR3 sequence: CASSTRQGRITEAFF. The DNA for the CDR3 is TGTGCCAGCAGCACACGACAGGGAAGGATCACTGAAGCTTTCTTT.

The rearrangement joins TRBV29-1 to TRBJ1-1; the D is unclear. V lost 6 bases, J lost 5 bases, and 13 bases lay in between. The CDR3 has 12 residues. Germline-derived CDR1 and CDR2 are SQVTM and ANQGSEA. This CDR3 is CSVEHRGTEAFF. The DNA for the CDR3 is TGCAGCGTCGAACATCGGGGAACTGAAGCTTTCTTT.

This chain uses TRBV2 with TRBJ1-3; 8 positions agree with TRBD1. Germline V gene sequence: CDR1 SNHLY, CDR2 FYNNEI. Trimming at V came to 9 bases and at J to 0 bases, leaving 7 bases not matched to a gene. This CDR3 contains 15 residues. In DNA, the CDR3 is TGTGCCAGTACCCCAGGGGGCTTCTCTGGAAACACCATATATTTT. Translating it yields CASTPGGFSGNTIYF. The variable domain in full, completed from reference TRBV2 and TRBJ1-3, reads EPEVTQTPSHQVTQMGQEVILRCVPISNHLYFYWYRQILGQKVEFLVSFYNNEISEKSEIFDDQFSVERPDGSNFTLKIRSTKLEDSAMYFCASTPGGFSGNTIYFGEGSWLTVV.

The gene calls are TRBV4-3 and TRBJ2-4, with D maybe TRBD1 (6 bases). Trimming left V 0 bases short and J 5 bases short, with 11 bases between. There are 15 residues in the CDR3. Germline V CDR1 and CDR2: LGHNA, YSLEER. Here the CDR3 DNA reads TGCGCCAGCAGCCAAGAGAGGGCAGGGGAAAACATTCAGTACTTC. Protein product: CASSQERAGENIQYF.

This chain uses TRBV10-3 with TRBJ1-1, with a possible D match to TRBD1 (6 bases). The CDR3 runs to 13 residues. The germline V gene has CDR1 ENHRY and CDR2 SYGVKD. Trimming cost V 10 bases and J 1 base, with 13 bases left between them. CDR3 amino acids: CASSDSTNTEAFF. The CDR3 DNA follows: TGTGCCAGTTCGGACAGCACGAACACTGAAGCTTTCTTT.

The chain carries TRBV9 and TRBJ1-2, with 8 bases identical to TRBD1. Germline CDR1 and CDR2: SGDLS and YYNGEE. The V segment lost 4 bases and the J segment 1 base; nucleotides outside the gene matches: 6. CDR3 length: 15 amino acids. CDR3 coding DNA: TGTGCCAGCAGCCCTCGACAGGGGAATAACTATGGCTACACCTTC. This codes for CASSPRQGNNYGYTF.

The rearrangement joins TRBV2 to TRBJ2-3; tentatively, D is TRBD2 (6 bases). This CDR3 contains 15 residues. V was trimmed by 4 bases and J by 0 bases, leaving 11 bases between them. Germline values: CDR1 SNHLY, CDR2 FYNNEI. The CDR3 nucleotides are TGTGCCAGCAGTGGGCAAACTAGCAGCACAGATACGCAGTATTTT. Translating it yields CASSGQTSSTDTQYF.

The CDR3 protein is CASSLISATLPTEQYF. In DNA form, the CDR3 reads TGTGCCAGCAGTTTAATCTCCGCTACCCTTCCTACGGAGCAGTACTTC. V gene TRBV27 combines with J gene TRBJ2-7; D gene uncertain. The CDR3 has 16 residues. Trimming stripped 2 bases from V and 7 bases from J, with 21 bases between. From germline, CDR1 is MNHEY and CDR2 SMNVEV (reference sequence).

The chain links TRBV28 to TRBJ2-7; D remains unclear. Germline loops: CDR1 MDHEN, CDR2 SYDVKM. This CDR3 comprises 11 residues. Trimming pared 5 bases from V and 7 bases from J, leaving 9 bases between. CDR3 nucleotide sequence: TGTGCCAGCAGTCCCGGGTGGGAGCAGTACTTC. Translation: CASSPGWEQYF. Combining the CDR3 with reference TRBV28 and TRBJ2-7 gives the whole variable domain DVKVTQSSRYLVKRTGEKVFLECVQDMDHENMFWYRQDPGLGLRLIYFSYDVKMKEKGDIPEGYSVSREKKERFSLILESASTNQTSMYLCASSPGWEQYFGPGTRLTVT.

The rearrangement links TRBV18 to TRBJ2-7; TRBD2 agrees at 12 bases. Per germline, CDR1 KGHSH and CDR2 LQKENI. This CDR3 is 15 amino acids long. Trimming removed 3 bases from V and 5 bases from J; junction bases left unmatched: 5. The CDR3 DNA sequence: TGTGCCAGCTCACCGAGACTAGCGGGGGTGAACGAGCAGTACTTC. The encoded protein is CASSPRLAGVNEQYF.

The gene calls are TRBV6-5 and TRBJ2-5; the D gene is possibly TRBD2 (6 bases). The length of the CDR3 is 13 residues. Germline CDR1 and CDR2: MNHEY and SVGAGI. The V end lost 6 bases, the J end lost 5 bases, and 13 bases lay between the germline ends. For the CDR3, the DNA is TGTGCCAGCAGCCCCGGGGCGGGGGAGACCCAGTACTTC. Residues: CASSPGAGETQYF.

The chain has TRBV30 and TRBJ2-3; 10 bases line up with TRBD2. The CDR3 contains 16 residues. CDR1 is GTSNPN, CDR2 SVGIG, per germline (reference sequence). Germline trimming cut 2 bases from V and 0 bases from J; bases unmatched to any gene: 5. The CDR3 loop is CAWSPPGLASTDTQYF. Written as DNA, the CDR3 is TGTGCCTGGAGTCCCCCGGGACTAGCGAGCACAGATACGCAGTATTTT.

The rearrangement joins TRBV14 to TRBJ2-5, with 10 bases identical to TRBD2. V dropped 5 bases and J dropped 0; count of bases not matched to a gene: 6. This CDR3 has 16 residues. Germline lookup yields CDR1 SGHDN and CDR2 FVKESK. CDR3: CASSMTSGPYQETQYF. The DNA of the CDR3 is TGTGCCAGCAGCATGACTAGCGGGCCGTACCAAGAGACCCAGTACTTC.

V gene TRBV18 combines with J gene TRBJ2-5; TRBD2 matches 9 bases. The CDR3 loop spans 15 amino acids. CDR1 and CDR2 from the germline V gene are KGHSH and LQKENI. Trimming at V came to 3 bases and at J to 4 bases, leaving 6 bases not matched to a gene. The CDR3 nucleotides are TGTGCCAGCTCACCCCAACTAGCGGGTTCAGAGACCCAGTACTTC. Its translation: CASSPQLAGSETQYF.

This clone occurred a few times. The V and J genes are TRBV6-6 and TRBJ2-7; TRBD1 matches 10 bases. V gave up 6 bases and J gave up 1 base; unmatched junction bases: 6. CDR1 and CDR2 (germline): MNHNY, SVGAGI (reference sequence). This CDR3 spans 15 amino acids. CDR3 region: CASRSRDRGSYEQYF. CDR3 DNA sequence: TGTGCCAGCAGATCCCGGGACAGGGGTTCCTACGAGCAGTACTTC.

This chain connects TRBV27 to TRBJ1-2; 7 bases agree with TRBD1. Germline CDR1 and CDR2: MNHEY and SMNVEV (reference sequence). With V trimmed by 7 bases and J by 4 bases, 9 bases remained unmatched. This CDR3 is 14 amino acids long. Written as DNA, the CDR3 is TGTGCCAGCAAAGTTCAGGGGACAGTCTATGGCTACACCTTC. This encodes CASKVQGTVYGYTF.

The V gene is TRBV13, the J gene TRBJ1-2, with a weak D call TRBD1 (5 bases). The V gene lost 3 bases and the J gene lost 8 bases, with 13 bases spanning the gap. CDR1 is PRHDT, CDR2 FYEKMQ, per germline (reference sequence). CDR3 size: 13 residues. The CDR3 DNA follows: TGTGCCAGCAGCTTGGTAGGGGATTCCGGCTACACCTTC. Translated, it gives CASSLVGDSGYTF.

The J gene is TRBJ2-5, the V gene TRBV5-1; 9 bases are shared with TRBD1. This CDR3 has 16 residues. With V trimmed by 4 bases and J by 5 bases, 12 bases remained unmatched. Germline CDR1 is SGHRS and CDR2 is YFSETQ. This CDR3 reads CASSPRQGGPGETQYF. The CDR3 nucleotides are TGCGCCAGCAGCCCTCGACAGGGGGGTCCAGGGGAGACCCAGTACTTC.

This sequence joins TRBV10-1 and TRBJ2-1, with 12 bases identical to TRBD1. J was trimmed by 10 bases and V by 8 bases; bases with no gene match: 9. From germline, CDR1 is WNHNN and CDR2 SYGVQD (reference sequence). This CDR3 contains 14 residues. The CDR3 region is CASRPGQGAIEQFF. As DNA, the CDR3 is TGCGCCAGCCGCCCGGGACAGGGGGCTATCGAGCAGTTCTTC.